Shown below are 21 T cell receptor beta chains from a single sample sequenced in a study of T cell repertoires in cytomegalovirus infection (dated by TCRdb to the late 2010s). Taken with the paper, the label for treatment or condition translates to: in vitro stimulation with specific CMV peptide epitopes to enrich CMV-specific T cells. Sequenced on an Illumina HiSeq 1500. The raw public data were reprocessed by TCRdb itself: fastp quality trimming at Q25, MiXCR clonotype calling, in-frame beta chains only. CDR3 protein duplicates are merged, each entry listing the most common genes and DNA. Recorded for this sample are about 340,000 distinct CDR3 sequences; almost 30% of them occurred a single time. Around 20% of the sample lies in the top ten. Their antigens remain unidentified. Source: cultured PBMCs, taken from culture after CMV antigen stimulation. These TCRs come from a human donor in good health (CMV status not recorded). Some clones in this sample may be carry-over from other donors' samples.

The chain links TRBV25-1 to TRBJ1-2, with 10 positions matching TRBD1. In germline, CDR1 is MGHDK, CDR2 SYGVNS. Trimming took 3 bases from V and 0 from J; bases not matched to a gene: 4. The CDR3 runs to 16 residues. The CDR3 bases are TGTGCCAGCAGTGAGGACAGGGGGTGGCCTAACTATGGCTACACCTTC. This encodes CASSEDRGWPNYGYTF.

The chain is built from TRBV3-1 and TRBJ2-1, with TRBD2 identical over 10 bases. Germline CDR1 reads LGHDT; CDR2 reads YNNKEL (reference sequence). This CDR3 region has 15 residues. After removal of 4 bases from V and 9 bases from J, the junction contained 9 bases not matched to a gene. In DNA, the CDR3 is TGTGCCAGCAGCCCTAGCGGGAGCTTCCGCAGTGAGCAGTTCTTC. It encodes CASSPSGSFRSEQFF.

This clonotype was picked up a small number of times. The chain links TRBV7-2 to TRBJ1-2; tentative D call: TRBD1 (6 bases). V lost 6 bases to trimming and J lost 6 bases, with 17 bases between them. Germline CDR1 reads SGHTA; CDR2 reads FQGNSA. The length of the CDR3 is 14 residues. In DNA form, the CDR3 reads TGTGCCAGCAGTTTGGGGCATAACAGGGATGGCTACACCTTC. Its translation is CASSLGHNRDGYTF.

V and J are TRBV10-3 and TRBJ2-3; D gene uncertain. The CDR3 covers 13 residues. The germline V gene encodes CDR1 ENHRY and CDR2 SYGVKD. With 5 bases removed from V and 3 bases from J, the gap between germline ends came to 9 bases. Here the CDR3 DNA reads TGTGCCATCAGTCAGGACGGTACAGATACGCAGTATTTT. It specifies CAISQDGTDTQYF.

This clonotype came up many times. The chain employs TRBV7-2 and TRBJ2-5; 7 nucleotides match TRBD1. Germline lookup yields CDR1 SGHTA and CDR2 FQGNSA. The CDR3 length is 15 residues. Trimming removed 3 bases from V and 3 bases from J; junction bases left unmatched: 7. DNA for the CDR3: TGTGCCAGCAGCTTGATGGGACAGAAAGAAGAGACCCAGTACTTC. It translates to CASSLMGQKEETQYF.

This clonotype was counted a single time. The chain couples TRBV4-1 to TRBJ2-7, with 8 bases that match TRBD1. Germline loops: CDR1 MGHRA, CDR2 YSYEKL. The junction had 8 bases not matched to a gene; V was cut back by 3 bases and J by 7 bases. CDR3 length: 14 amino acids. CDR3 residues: CASSHPERDREQYF. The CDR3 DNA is TGCGCCAGCAGCCATCCTGAGAGGGACAGGGAGCAGTACTTC.

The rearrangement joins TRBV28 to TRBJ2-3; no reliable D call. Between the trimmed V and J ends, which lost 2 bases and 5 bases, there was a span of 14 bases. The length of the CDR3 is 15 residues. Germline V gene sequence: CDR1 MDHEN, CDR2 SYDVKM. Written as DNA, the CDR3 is TGTGCCAGCAGTTTAAGCCCCCCGACAAAAGATACGCAGTATTTT. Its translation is CASSLSPPTKDTQYF.

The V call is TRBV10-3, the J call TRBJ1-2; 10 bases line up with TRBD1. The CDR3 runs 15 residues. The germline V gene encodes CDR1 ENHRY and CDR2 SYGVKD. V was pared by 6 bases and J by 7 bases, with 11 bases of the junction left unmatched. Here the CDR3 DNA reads TGTGCCATCAGGACCGGGACAGGGGAATACGGTGGCTACACCTTC. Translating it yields CAIRTGTGEYGGYTF.

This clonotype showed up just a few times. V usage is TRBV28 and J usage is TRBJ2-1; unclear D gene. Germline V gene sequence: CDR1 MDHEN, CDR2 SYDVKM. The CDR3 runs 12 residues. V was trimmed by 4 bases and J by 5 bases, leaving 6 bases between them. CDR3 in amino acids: CASSSGNNEQFF. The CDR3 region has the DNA TGTGCCAGCAGTTCAGGAAACAATGAGCAGTTCTTC.

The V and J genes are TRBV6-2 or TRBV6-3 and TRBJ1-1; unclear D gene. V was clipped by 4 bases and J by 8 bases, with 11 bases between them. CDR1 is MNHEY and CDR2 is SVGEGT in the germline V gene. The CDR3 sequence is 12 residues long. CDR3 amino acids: CASSSRGNEAFF. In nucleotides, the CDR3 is TGTGCCAGCAGTTCTCGCGGCAACGAAGCTTTCTTT.

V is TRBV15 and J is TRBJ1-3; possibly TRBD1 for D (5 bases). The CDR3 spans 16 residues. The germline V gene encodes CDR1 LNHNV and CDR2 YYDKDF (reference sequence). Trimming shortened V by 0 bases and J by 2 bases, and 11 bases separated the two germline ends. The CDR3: CATSRDDSRAGNTIYF. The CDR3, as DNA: TGTGCCACCAGCAGAGATGACAGCAGGGCTGGAAACACCATATATTTT.

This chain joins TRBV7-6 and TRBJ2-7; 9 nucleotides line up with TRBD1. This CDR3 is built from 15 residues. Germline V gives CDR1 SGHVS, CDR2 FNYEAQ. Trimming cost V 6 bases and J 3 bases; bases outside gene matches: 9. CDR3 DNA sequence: TGTGCCAGCAGAGCAGGACAGGGGCTTATCTACGAGCAGTACTTC. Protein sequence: CASRAGQGLIYEQYF. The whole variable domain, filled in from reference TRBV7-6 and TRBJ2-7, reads GAGVSQSPRYKVTKRGQDVALRCDPISGHVSLYWYRQALGQGPEFLTYFNYEAQQDKSGLPNDRFSAERPEGSISTLTIQRTEQRDSAMYRCASRAGQGLIYEQYFGPGTRLTVT.

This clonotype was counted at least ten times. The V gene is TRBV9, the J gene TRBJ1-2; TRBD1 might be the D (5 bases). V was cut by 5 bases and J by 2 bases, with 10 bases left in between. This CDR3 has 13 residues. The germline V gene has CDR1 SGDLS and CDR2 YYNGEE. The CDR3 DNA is TGTGCCAGCAGTCGAGACAGAAACTATGGCTACACCTTC. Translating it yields CASSRDRNYGYTF.

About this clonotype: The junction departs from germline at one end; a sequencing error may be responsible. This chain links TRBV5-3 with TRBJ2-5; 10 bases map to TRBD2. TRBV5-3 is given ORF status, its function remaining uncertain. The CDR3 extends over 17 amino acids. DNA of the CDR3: TGTGCCAGCAGCTTGGAAGGTAGCGGGGGGTACCAAGAGACCCAGTACTTC. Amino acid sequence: CASSLEGSGGYQETQYF.

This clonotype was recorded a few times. Written as DNA, the CDR3 is TGTGCCAGCAGCACGGGACAGCTTAATTCACCCCTCCACTTT. This gives the protein CASSTGQLNSPLHF. V usage is TRBV7-2 and J usage is TRBJ1-6, with 7 bases lining up with TRBD1. The CDR3 has 14 residues. V trimming: 5 bases; J trimming: 6 bases; junction bases outside the gene matches: 4. Germline CDR1 reads SGHTA; CDR2 reads FQGNSA.

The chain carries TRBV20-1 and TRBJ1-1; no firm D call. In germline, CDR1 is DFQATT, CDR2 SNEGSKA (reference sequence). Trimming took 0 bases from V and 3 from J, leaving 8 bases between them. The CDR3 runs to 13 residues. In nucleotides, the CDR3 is TGCAGTGCTAGAGAGGGCAAGGACACTGAAGCTTTCTTT. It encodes CSAREGKDTEAFF.

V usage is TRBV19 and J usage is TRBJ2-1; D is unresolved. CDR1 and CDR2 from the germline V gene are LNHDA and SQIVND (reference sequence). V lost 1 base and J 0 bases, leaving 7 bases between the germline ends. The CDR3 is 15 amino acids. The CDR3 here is CASSIGASSYNEQFF. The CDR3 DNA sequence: TGTGCCAGTAGTATAGGAGCGAGCTCCTACAATGAGCAGTTCTTC.

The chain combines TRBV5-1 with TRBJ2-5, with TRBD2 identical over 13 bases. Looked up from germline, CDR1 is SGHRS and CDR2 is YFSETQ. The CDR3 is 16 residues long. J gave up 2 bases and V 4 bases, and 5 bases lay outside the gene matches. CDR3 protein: CASSPGTSGEQETQYF. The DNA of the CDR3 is TGCGCCAGCAGCCCCGGGACTAGCGGGGAGCAAGAGACCCAGTACTTC.

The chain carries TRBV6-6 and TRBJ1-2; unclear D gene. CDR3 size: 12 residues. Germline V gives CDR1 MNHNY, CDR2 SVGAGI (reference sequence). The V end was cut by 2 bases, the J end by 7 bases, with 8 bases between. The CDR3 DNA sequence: TGTGCCAGCAGTTACGAAGTAGGTGGCTACACCTTC. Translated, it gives CASSYEVGGYTF.

CDR3 residues: CASSKRQLLISSGNTIYF. Written as DNA, the CDR3 is TGTGCCAGCAGTAAGAGACAGCTCCTAATATCCTCTGGAAACACCATATATTTT. The genes are TRBV6-5 and TRBJ1-3, with D possibly TRBD1 on 5 matching bases. Trimming removed 5 bases from V and 0 bases from J, with 20 bases in between. The CDR3 extends over 18 amino acids. Per the germline V gene, CDR1 is MNHEY and CDR2 is SVGAGI.

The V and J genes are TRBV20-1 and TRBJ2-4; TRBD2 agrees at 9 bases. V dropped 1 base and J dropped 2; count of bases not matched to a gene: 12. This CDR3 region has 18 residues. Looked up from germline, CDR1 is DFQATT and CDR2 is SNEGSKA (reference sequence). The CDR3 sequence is CSARGLSGSGATKNIQYF. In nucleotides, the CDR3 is TGCAGTGCTAGAGGTCTTAGCGGGAGTGGGGCTACCAAAAACATTCAGTACTTC.